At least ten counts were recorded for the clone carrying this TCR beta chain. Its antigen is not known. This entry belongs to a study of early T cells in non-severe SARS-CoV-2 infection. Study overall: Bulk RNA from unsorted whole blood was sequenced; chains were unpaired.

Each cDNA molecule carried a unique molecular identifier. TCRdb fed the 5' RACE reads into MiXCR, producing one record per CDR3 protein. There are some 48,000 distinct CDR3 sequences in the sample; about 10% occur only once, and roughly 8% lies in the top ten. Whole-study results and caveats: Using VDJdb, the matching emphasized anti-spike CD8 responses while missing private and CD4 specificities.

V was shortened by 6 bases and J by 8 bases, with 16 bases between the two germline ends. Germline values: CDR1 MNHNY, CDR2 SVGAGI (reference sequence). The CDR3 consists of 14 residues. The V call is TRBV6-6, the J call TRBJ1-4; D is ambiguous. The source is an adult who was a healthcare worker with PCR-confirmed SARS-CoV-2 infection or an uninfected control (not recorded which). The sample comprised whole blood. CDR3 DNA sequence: TGTGCCAGCAGATTCACAGCGGGCTTCGAAAAACTGTTTTTT. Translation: CASRFTAGFEKLFF.